This TCR beta chain was documented in a study of Ad26.COV2.S vaccination and SARS-CoV-2 variants. The study, taken as a whole, reports: Vaccinees displayed broader spike-specific TCR repertoires than placebo recipients. Using TCR breadth and depth analyses may have led to underestimated total T cell responses. Similar non-spike TCR breadth was observed in recipients of vaccine and of placebo.

Germline V gene sequence: CDR1 SGHRS, CDR2 YFSETQ. The CDR3 runs to 17 residues. V lost 2 bases, J lost 3 bases, and 15 bases lay in between. This clone has just a few counts. Its antigen is not identified. Some clones are missing from TCRdb's copy, which holds only in-frame ones; the method was immunoSEQ multiplex PCR. The sample carries about 680,000 clones, 70% to 90% recorded once. Documented treatment: approximately 18 received Ad26.COV2.S at low or high dose, single or two shots; several received placebo; per-sample allocation not given. Samples came from day 63 after the first vaccine or placebo injection.

The V call is TRBV5-1, the J call TRBJ1-6; no firm D call. The sample in question was peripheral blood, obtained in a trial of Ad26.COV2.S vaccine versus placebo. This receptor was taken from a person aged 18 to 59 who received the Ad26.COV2.S COVID-19 vaccine or a placebo. CDR3 sequence: CASSFSAPISYNSPLHF. CDR3 nucleotides: TGCGCCAGCAGCTTCTCCGCCCCCATCAGCTATAATTCACCCCTCCACTTT.